The clone carrying this T cell receptor (beta chain) showed up just a few times. Its matching antigen is unknown. V shed 4 bases, J shed 4 bases, and the junction held 8 bases outside the gene matches. CDR3 size: 14 residues. Germline V gene lookup returns CDR1 SQVTM and CDR2 ANQGSEA. This specimen comes from a study of blood T cells in healthy people across ages. Study-level background: There was about one barcoded beta molecule captured by template switching per two T cells. Findings and caveats of the study: TCR beta diversity, measured per million T cells, fell in a roughly linear way with age. There was a strong correlation between TCR beta diversity and naive T cell percentage.

The second PCR ran roughly 6 to 11 cycles with a sample-barcoded 5' primer and J-beta primers. A 12-random-nucleotide template-switch adaptor tagged each cDNA molecule. One entry per CDR3 protein, called by TCRdb with MiXCR from the 5' RACE reads. The sample holds 1.5 million to 2 million distinct CDR3 sequences; approximately 50% are singletons and the top ten take less than 2.5%. The gene calls are TRBV29-1 and TRBJ2-5, with 8 bases fitting TRBD2. The sequence derives from a woman aged 40 to 50 in good health. Source material: blood. The CDR3 spells CSVAHGGGRETQYF. CDR3 bases: TGCAGCGTTGCCCACGGGGGGGGAAGAGAGACCCAGTACTTC. Full variable domain (missing parts from reference TRBV29-1 and TRBJ2-5): SAVISQKPSRDICQRGTSLTIQCQVDSQVTMMFWYRQQPGQSLTLIATANQGSEATYESGFVIDKFPISRPNLTFSTLTVSNMSPEDSSIYLCSVAHGGGRETQYFGPGTRLLVL.